The 17 T cell receptor delta chains in this list originate from one sample, sequenced in a study of γδ T cells in repeated Plasmodium falciparum infection. Gammadelta T cells were flow-sorted from PBMC into Vgamma9/Vdelta2+ and Vdelta2-negative populations for bulk analysis. TCRdb reanalyzed the multiplex PCR reads using CATT. The table records 90,000 to 95,000 delta-chain clones, 0.75% to 1% of them present only once. Sequencing input: gamma-delta T cells from blood. The receptor source for this set is a pool of human donors (malaria-infected and uninfected, not separated).

This clone appeared a few times. This likely stems from a read error, as it lies one base from a far larger clone. Additional DNA sequences in this sample encode the identical CDR3. V gene assignment gives TRDV1, but the J gene was left uncalled; the D call in the table, TRDD3, was not verified against the DNA. The germline gives CDR1 TSWWSYY, CDR2 QGS. The CDR3 is made up of 20 amino acids. The CDR3 spells CALGELEAVAGGLYTDKLIF. CDR3 bases: TGTGCTCTTGGGGAACTTGAGGCCGTTGCAGGGGGTCTATACACCGATAAACTCATCTTC.

This clone was seen many times. The translation of this DNA and the TCRdb protein of a much larger clone differ at residue 12, probably owing to a read error; the protein shown here is translated from the DNA. This chain uses TRDV1 with TRDJ1; TRDD3 aligns across 8 bases. The CDR3 is 15 residues long. From germline, CDR1 is TSWWSYY and CDR2 QGS. The CDR3 loop is CALGEPWDTRDELIF. CDR3 DNA sequence: TGTGCTCTTGGGGAACCGTGGGATACGCGCGATGAACTCATCTTT.

This clone was observed a handful of times. This likely stems from a read error, as it lies one base from a far larger clone. The sample contains more than one DNA sequence encoding this CDR3. The J gene is uncalled and the V gene is TRDV2; the table calls TRDD3, which could not be checked here. Germline lookup yields CDR1 GEAIGNYY and CDR2 EKD. This CDR3 is built from 22 residues. The CDR3 DNA is TGTGCCTGTGACACCATTACTGGGGGATTGATAAAGCTACCGAATTACACCGATAAACTTATCTTT. Translation: CACDTITGGLIKLPNYTDKLIF.

Concerning this clone itself: With only one base between it and a far larger clone, this is likely a read error. No DNA is shown, since the ends of the CDR3 on it are uncertain; the CDR3 is the one TCRdb lists. CDR3 amino acids: CALTTSAFPDLGIWPYTDKLIF. Here the V gene is TRDV1, but the J gene went uncalled; the table gives TRDD3 as D, unverified against the DNA. Germline V gene data show CDR1 as TSWWSYY and CDR2 as QGS. The CDR3 spans 22 amino acids, including both terminal residues.

The table lists this clone with a few counts. The TCRdb record carries a much larger clone's protein, which differs from this DNA's translation at residue 9; a read error is the likely cause, and the protein listed here is the DNA translation. The chain recombines TRDV1 with TRDJ1; 8 bases are shared with TRDD3. The CDR3 is made up of 19 amino acids. The trim removed 2 bases at V and 3 bases at J, leaving 17 bases unmatched. Germline V gives CDR1 TSWWSYY, CDR2 QGS. In DNA form, the CDR3 reads TGTGCTCTTGGGGAATACGACTACCGGGGGATAGGGAAGTCCGATAAACTCATCTTT. Translation: CALGEYDYRGIGKSDKLIF.

In this sample, this clone turned up a few times. Translating this DNA gives a protein that differs at residue 5 from the TCRdb one, which belongs to a much larger clone; a read error is likely, and the protein shown is this translation. V and J are TRDV1 and TRDJ1; 8 bases are a match to TRDD3. The J gene, missing from TCRdb, was assigned here through DNA to germline matching. CDR1 and CDR2 from the germline V gene are TSWWSYY and QGS. J lost 0 bases, V lost 4 bases, and 25 bases had no gene match. This CDR3 region has 22 residues. CDR3 region: CALGGLDYASGILTPYTDKLIF. For the CDR3, the DNA is TGTGCTCTTGGGGGACTCGACTACGCCTCGGGGATACTCACACCTTACACCGATAAACTCATCTTT.

This clone showed up just a few times. A single base is all that separates this from a far larger clone, so a read error is likely. Other DNA sequences from this sample encode an identical CDR3 as well. This rearrangement joins TRDV1 to TRDJ1; TRDD3 agrees at 12 bases. The ends lost 4 bases at V and 3 bases at J; junction bases unmatched: 36. Germline loops: CDR1 TSWWSYY, CDR2 QGS. The CDR3 extends over 26 amino acids. The CDR3 coding sequence is TGTGCTCTTGGGGTTGTATTAATTCCTACCCCTCTCGCTGATCGTCTACTGGGGGATACACCCGATAAACTCATCTTT. Protein sequence: CALGVVLIPTPLADRLLGDTPDKLIF.

This clone was seen more than once but under ten times. A read error likely explains why the TCRdb protein, taken from a much larger clone, differs from this DNA's translation at residue 12; the protein shown is translated from the DNA. The chain combines TRDV2 with TRDJ3; 11 bases are a match to TRDD3. The J gene, absent from TCRdb, was called here by matching the DNA to germline. V was pared by 2 bases and J by 2 bases, with 37 bases of the junction left unmatched. CDR1 and CDR2 from the germline V gene are GEAIGNYY and EKD. The CDR3 runs 29 residues. Here the CDR3 DNA reads TGTGCCTGTGACAAGCAAGGTCGGCATCACCAGCCCGTGGCTGGGGGATACTCCCTTACGCCCTGGGACACCCGACAGATGTTTTTC. It is translated as CACDKQGRHHQPVAGGYSLTPWDTRQMFF.

This clone was seen a handful of times. The mismatch at residue 16 between this DNA's translation and the TCRdb protein of a much larger clone likely reflects a read error; the protein shown is translated from the DNA. The chain has TRDV1 and TRDJ1, with D possibly matching TRDD3 (6 bases). Germline loops: CDR1 TSWWSYY, CDR2 QGS. CDR3 length: 19 amino acids. Trimming removed 2 bases at V and 10 bases at J, with 32 bases between. The CDR3 loop is CALGEDVGLPGGGTLRLIF. CDR3 DNA: TGTGCTCTTGGGGAAGACGTTGGACTTCCGGGAGGGGGGACCCTCAGACTCATCTTT.

This clone was seen more than once but under ten times. TCRdb's protein, taken from a much larger clone, differs from this DNA's translation at residue 4, likely owing to a read error; the protein displayed comes from the DNA. The CDR3 coding sequence is TGTGCCTGTAACCCGCTACTGGGGGATACGCGCGATAAACTCATCTTT. Translation gives CACNPLLGDTRDKLIF. The chain combines TRDV2 with TRDJ1; 13 nucleotides align to TRDD3. The CDR3 covers 16 residues. Germline V gene sequence: CDR1 GEAIGNYY, CDR2 EKD. The ends lost 6 bases at V and 4 bases at J; junction bases unmatched: 10.

This clone came up a few times. A far larger clone is off by one base, so a read error is likely. The same CDR3 also results from other DNA sequences found in this sample. The chain carries TRDV2 and TRDJ1; 12 nucleotides align to TRDD3. The J gene was missing in TCRdb and was found by matching the end of the DNA to germline. The germline V gene has CDR1 GEAIGNYY and CDR2 EKD. This CDR3 is 19 amino acids long. V gave up 1 base and J gave up 2 bases; unmatched junction bases: 13. The CDR3 nucleotides are TGTGCCTGTGACACTGTCCGACTGGGGGATACACGTCGGACCGATAAACTCATCTTT. It yields the protein CACDTVRLGDTRRTDKLIF.

In the case of this clone: The amino acid sequence in TCRdb belongs to a much larger clone and departs from this DNA's translation at residue 15, likely a sequencing read error; the sequence shown is translated from the DNA. The chain employs TRDV2 and TRDJ1; the D gene is possibly TRDD2 (8 bases). The J gene comes from matching the DNA to germline here; TCRdb lacks it. The V gene lost 3 bases and the J gene lost 10 bases, with 32 bases spanning the gap. The CDR3 contains 18 residues. Looked up from germline, CDR1 is GEAIGNYY and CDR2 is EKD. CDR3 DNA: TGTGCCTGTGACCCGAGCCTTCCTAGCCGTGCTGGGGGTTATAGACTCATCTTT. It translates to CACDPSLPSRAGGYRLIF.

A note on this clone: The translation of this DNA and the TCRdb protein of a much larger clone differ at residue 13, probably owing to a read error; the protein shown here is translated from the DNA. This chain links TRDV1 with TRDJ1; 7 nucleotides line up with TRDD2. TCRdb offers no J gene call, so here the DNA was matched to germline to obtain one. Germline loops: CDR1 TSWWSYY, CDR2 QGS. The CDR3 covers 25 residues. Trimming removed 3 bases from V and 1 base from J; junction bases left unmatched: 35. The CDR3 here is CALGDLRPIPTRVGRAYNSTDKLIF. For the CDR3, the DNA is TGTGCTCTTGGGGACTTAAGGCCCATTCCTACGAGAGTGGGGAGGGCTTATAACTCCACCGATAAACTCATCTTT.

This clone has only a few counts. The protein held in TCRdb is that of a much larger clone and does not match this DNA's translation at residue 9, likely because of a read error; the protein shown is translated from the DNA. V and J are TRDV1 and TRDJ1; D possibly corresponds to TRDD3 (6 bases). TCRdb records no J gene; here it was assigned by comparing the DNA to germline. The CDR3 sequence is 19 residues long. The V gene lost 0 bases and the J gene lost 3 bases, with 23 bases spanning the gap. The germline V gene encodes CDR1 TSWWSYY and CDR2 QGS. Here the CDR3 reads CALGELVGTGRKQADKLIF. The CDR3 nucleotides are TGTGCTCTTGGGGAACTAGTTGGTACTGGGCGGAAACAAGCCGATAAACTCATCTTT.

In regard to this clone: TCRdb's listed protein matches a much larger clone and diverges from this DNA's translation at residue 9, likely through a read error; the protein shown comes from the DNA. The chain combines TRDV2 with TRDJ1, with a possible D match to TRDD3 (6 bases). The J gene was not available in TCRdb and was assigned here by matching the DNA to germline segments. The ends were cut back, 1 base at V and 7 bases at J, with 18 bases in the middle. The CDR3 is 15 amino acids. Germline-derived CDR1 and CDR2 are GEAIGNYY and EKD. CDR3 DNA sequence: TGTGCCTGTGACACGATTAACCTGGAGGATACTAAACTCATCTTT. Its protein is CACDTINLEDTKLIF.

This clone has just a few counts. The mismatch at residue 4 between this DNA's translation and the TCRdb protein of a much larger clone likely reflects a read error; the protein shown is translated from the DNA. This sequence joins TRDV2 and TRDJ1, with 10 positions matching TRDD3. No J gene is reported in TCRdb; it was inferred here by comparing the DNA with germline. Germline-derived CDR1 and CDR2 are GEAIGNYY and EKD. This CDR3 contains 19 residues. V lost 6 bases, J lost 1 base, and 19 bases stayed unmatched. The CDR3 spells CACNSVLIPTGGFTDKLIF. CDR3 nucleotides: TGTGCCTGTAACTCCGTTTTGATCCCTACTGGGGGATTCACCGATAAACTCATCTTT.

This clone has more than one count but fewer than ten. The protein given by TCRdb reflects a much larger clone and differs at residue 6 from this DNA's translation, likely from a read error; the protein shown is the DNA's translation. The J gene is TRDJ1, the V gene TRDV1; 13 nucleotides agree with TRDD3. There are 19 residues in the CDR3. Per the germline V gene, CDR1 is TSWWSYY and CDR2 is QGS. V dropped 2 bases and J dropped 2; count of bases not matched to a gene: 11. In DNA form, the CDR3 reads TGTGCTCTTGGGGAATTTGGGGAGTACTGGGGGATACGGACCGATAAACTCATCTTT. Its translation is CALGEFGEYWGIRTDKLIF.